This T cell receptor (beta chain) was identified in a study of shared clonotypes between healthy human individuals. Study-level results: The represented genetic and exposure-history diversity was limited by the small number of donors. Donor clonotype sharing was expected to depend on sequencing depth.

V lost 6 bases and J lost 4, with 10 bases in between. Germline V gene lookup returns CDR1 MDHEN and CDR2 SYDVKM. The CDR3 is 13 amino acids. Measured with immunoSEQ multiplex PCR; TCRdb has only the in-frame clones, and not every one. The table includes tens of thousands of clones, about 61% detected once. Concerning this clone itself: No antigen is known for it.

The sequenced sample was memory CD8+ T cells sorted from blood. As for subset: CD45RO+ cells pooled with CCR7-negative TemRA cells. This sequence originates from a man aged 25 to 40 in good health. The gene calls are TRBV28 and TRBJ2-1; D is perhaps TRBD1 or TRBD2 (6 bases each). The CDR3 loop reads CASRWRGYNEQFF. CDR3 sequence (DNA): TGTGCCAGCAGGTGGAGGGGGTACAATGAGCAGTTCTTC.